These 8 T cell receptor beta chains came from one sample sequenced in a study of T cell repertoires in cytomegalovirus infection. Each CDR3 protein is one row after TCRdb ran MiXCR on the reads. The repertoire has about 180,000 distinct CDR3 sequences, roughly 14% of them found once; the top ten carry 27%. The sequencing input was PBMCs. The receptors derive from a human donor in good health (CMV status not recorded). Some clones in this sample may be carry-over from other donors' samples.

The chain carries TRBV20-1 and TRBJ2-3; D is perhaps TRBD1 (6 bases). This CDR3 region has 15 residues. Looked up from germline, CDR1 is DFQATT and CDR2 is SNEGSKA (reference sequence). V lost 5 bases, J lost 2 bases, and 17 bases lay in between. This chain's CDR3 is CSASPRDTSTDTQYF. The DNA of the CDR3 is TGCAGTGCTTCCCCCCGGGACACTTCCACAGATACGCAGTATTTT.

The chain has TRBV24-1 and TRBJ2-3; no firm D call. There are 14 residues in the CDR3. Between the trimmed V and J ends, which lost 3 bases and 2 bases, there was a span of 8 bases. In germline, CDR1 is KGHDR, CDR2 SFDVKD. This chain's CDR3 is CATSDKRITDTQYF. CDR3 coding DNA: TGTGCCACCAGTGATAAGAGAATCACAGATACGCAGTATTTT.

This chain connects TRBV14 to TRBJ2-1, with a weak D call TRBD1 (6 bases). The CDR3 has 15 amino acids. The germline V gene has CDR1 SGHDN and CDR2 FVKESK. V shed 3 bases and J shed 2 bases, with 11 bases lying between them. This chain's CDR3 is CASSQTGGTYNEQFF. In nucleotides, the CDR3 is TGTGCCAGCAGCCAGACTGGGGGCACCTACAATGAGCAGTTCTTC.

This clonotype was seen many times. This sequence joins TRBV7-2 and TRBJ1-2, with no clear D. Per the germline V gene, CDR1 is SGHTA and CDR2 is FQGNSA. V was clipped by 7 bases and J by 2 bases, with 14 bases between them. CDR3 size: 14 residues. The CDR3 here is CASNPPGANYGYTF. CDR3 nucleotides: TGTGCCAGCAACCCACCGGGCGCGAACTATGGCTACACCTTC.

This clonotype was seen just once. This may come from a read error, since a much larger clone is one base off. The CDR3 region is CAGSNRDRETDTQYF. CDR3 bases: TGTGCCGGCAGCAACCGGGACAGGGAAACAGATACGCAGTATTTT. The V gene is TRBV25-1, the J gene TRBJ2-3; 9 bases are a match to TRBD1. Germline V gene lookup returns CDR1 MGHDK and CDR2 SYGVNS. This CDR3 spans 15 amino acids. Full variable domain (remainder filled in from reference TRBV25-1 and TRBJ2-3): EADIYQTPRYLVIGTGKKITLECSQTMGHDKMYWYQQDPGMELHLIHYSYGVNSTEKGDLSSESTVSRIRTEHFPLTLESARPSHTSQYLCAGSNRDRETDTQYFGPGTRLTVL.

The rearrangement uses TRBV6-6 and TRBJ2-4; 7 positions agree with TRBD2. CDR3 length equals 15 residues. CDR1 is MNHNY and CDR2 is SVGAGI in the germline V gene (reference sequence). J lost 5 bases, V lost 2 bases, and 6 bases had no gene match. CDR3 sequence reads: CASSYTGEGQNIQYF. CDR3 sequence (DNA): TGTGCCAGCAGTTACACGGGGGAGGGGCAAAACATTCAGTACTTC.

This clonotype was recorded at least ten times. Written as DNA, the CDR3 is TGTGCCAGCAGCGCCCGGACAGCCCTTAATGAAAAACTGTTTTTT. This sequence encodes CASSARTALNEKLFF. The V call is TRBV7-8, the J call TRBJ1-4; possible D gene TRBD1, 6 bases. The V end was cut by 5 bases, the J end by 4 bases, with 14 bases between. This CDR3 has 15 residues. Germline V gene data show CDR1 as SGHVS and CDR2 as FQNEAQ. Combining the CDR3 with reference TRBV7-8 and TRBJ1-4 gives the whole variable domain GAGVSQSPRYKVAKRGQDVALRCDPISGHVSLFWYQQALGQGPEFLTYFQNEAQLDKSGLPSDRFFAERPEGSVSTLKIQRTQQEDSAVYLCASSARTALNEKLFFGSGTQLSVL.

This clonotype was seen at least ten times. This sequence joins TRBV18 and TRBJ2-1, with D uncertain. Deletions cut 6 bases from V and 6 bases from J, with 15 bases between. The length of the CDR3 is 14 residues. CDR1 and CDR2 from the germline V gene are KGHSH and LQKENI. The CDR3 nucleotides are TGTGCCAGCTCTTATCGCGGCGAGCGCAATGAGCAGTTCTTC. It yields the protein CASSYRGERNEQFF.